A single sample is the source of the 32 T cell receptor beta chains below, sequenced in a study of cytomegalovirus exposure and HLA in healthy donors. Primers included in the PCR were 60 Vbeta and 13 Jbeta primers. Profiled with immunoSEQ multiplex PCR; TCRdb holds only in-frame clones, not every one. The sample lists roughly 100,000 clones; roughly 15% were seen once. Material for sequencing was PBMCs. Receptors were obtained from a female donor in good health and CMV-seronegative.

CDR3 coding DNA: TGCGCCAGCAGCCAAGATCACAGGAACACTGAAGCTTTCTTT. Amino acids: CASSQDHRNTEAFF. The chain recombines TRBV4-3 with TRBJ1-1; D gene ambiguous. V lost 0 bases and J lost 1, with 6 bases in between. Germline V gene data show CDR1 as LGHNA and CDR2 as YSLEER. The CDR3 is 14 residues long.

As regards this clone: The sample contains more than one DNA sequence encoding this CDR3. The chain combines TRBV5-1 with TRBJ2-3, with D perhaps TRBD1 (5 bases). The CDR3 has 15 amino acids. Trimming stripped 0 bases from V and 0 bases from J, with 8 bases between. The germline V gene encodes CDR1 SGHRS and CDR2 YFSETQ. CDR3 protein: CASSLGAGSTDTQYF. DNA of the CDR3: TGCGCCAGCAGCTTGGGGGCAGGGAGCACAGATACGCAGTATTTT.

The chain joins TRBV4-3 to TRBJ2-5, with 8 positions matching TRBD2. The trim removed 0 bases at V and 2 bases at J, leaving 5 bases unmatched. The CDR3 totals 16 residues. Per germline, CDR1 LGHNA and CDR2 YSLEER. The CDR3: CASSQDSPGGQETQYF. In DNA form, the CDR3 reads TGCGCCAGCAGCCAAGATTCGCCGGGGGGGCAAGAGACCCAGTACTTC.

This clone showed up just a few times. The DNA of the CDR3 is TGTGCCAGCAGCCTTGACAGGGGCCTTTACGAGCAGTACTTC. Amino acid sequence: CASSLDRGLYEQYF. The chain couples TRBV7-2 to TRBJ2-7, with 8 bases that match TRBD1. The CDR3 runs to 14 residues. Germline assignment: CDR1 SGHTA and CDR2 FQGNSA. V lost 5 bases to trimming and J lost 4 bases; unmatched junction nucleotides: 7.

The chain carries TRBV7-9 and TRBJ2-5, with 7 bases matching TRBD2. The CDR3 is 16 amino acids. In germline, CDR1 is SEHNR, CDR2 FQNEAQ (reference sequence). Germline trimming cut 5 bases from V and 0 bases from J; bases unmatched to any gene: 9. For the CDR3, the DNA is TGTGCCAGCAGCATGGCGGGGGAGGCGTACCAAGAGACCCAGTACTTC. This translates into CASSMAGEAYQETQYF.

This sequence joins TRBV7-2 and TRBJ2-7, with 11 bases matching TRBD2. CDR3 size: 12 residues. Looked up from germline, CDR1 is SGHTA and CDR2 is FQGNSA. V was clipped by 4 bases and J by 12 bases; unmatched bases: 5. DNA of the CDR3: TGTGCCAGCAGCTCTCTAGCGGGGGGTTTGTACTTC. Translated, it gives CASSSLAGGLYF.

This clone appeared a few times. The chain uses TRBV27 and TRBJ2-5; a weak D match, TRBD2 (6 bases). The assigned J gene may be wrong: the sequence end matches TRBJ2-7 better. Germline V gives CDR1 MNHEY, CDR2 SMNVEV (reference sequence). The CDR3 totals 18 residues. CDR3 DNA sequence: TGTGCCAGCAGTCGACTCCTGGGACTTCCGAAACCGTCCTACGAGCAGTACTTC. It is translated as CASSRLLGLPKPSYEQYF.

CDR3 region: CASSLASGSSYNEQFF. The CDR3 region has the DNA TGTGCCAGCAGCTTAGCGTCGGGGTCCTCCTACAATGAGCAGTTCTTC. The chain couples TRBV7-6 to TRBJ2-1, with a weak D call TRBD2 (5 bases). The CDR3 extends over 16 amino acids. V dropped 0 bases and J dropped 0 bases, with 9 bases sitting between them. Germline V gives CDR1 SGHVS, CDR2 FNYEAQ.

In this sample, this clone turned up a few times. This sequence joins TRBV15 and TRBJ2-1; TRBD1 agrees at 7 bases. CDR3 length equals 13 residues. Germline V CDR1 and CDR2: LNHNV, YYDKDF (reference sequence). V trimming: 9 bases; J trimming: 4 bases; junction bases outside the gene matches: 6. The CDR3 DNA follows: TGTGCCACTGGGACAGAGGATTACAATGAGCAGTTCTTC. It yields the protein CATGTEDYNEQFF.

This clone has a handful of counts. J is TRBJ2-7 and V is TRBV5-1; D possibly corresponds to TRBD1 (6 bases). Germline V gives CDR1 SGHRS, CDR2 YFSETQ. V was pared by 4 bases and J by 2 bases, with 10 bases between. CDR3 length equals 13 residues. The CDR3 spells CASSPGTPYEQYF. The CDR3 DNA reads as TGCGCCAGCAGCCCCGGGACACCCTACGAGCAGTACTTC.

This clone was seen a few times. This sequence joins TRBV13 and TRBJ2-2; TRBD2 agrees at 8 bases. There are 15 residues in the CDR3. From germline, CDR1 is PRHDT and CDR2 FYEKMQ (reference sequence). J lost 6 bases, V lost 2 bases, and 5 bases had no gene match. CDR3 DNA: TGTGCCAGCAGCTTAAAAGCGGGAGATGCCGGGGAGCTGTTTTTT. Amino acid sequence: CASSLKAGDAGELFF.

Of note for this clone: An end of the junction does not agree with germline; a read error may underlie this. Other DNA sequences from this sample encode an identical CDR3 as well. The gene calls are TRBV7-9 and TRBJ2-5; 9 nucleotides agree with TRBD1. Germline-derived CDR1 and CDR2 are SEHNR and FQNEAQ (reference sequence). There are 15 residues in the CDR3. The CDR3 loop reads CASSLAATGGETQYF. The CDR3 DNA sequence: TGCGCCAGCAGCTTAGCGGCGACAGGGGGGGAGACCCAGTACTTC.

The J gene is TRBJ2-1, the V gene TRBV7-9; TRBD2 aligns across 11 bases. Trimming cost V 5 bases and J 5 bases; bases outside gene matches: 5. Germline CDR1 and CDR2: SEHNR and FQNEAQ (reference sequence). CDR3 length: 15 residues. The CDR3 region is CASSPLAGGHNEQFF. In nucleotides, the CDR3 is TGTGCCAGCAGCCCCCTAGCGGGAGGCCACAATGAGCAGTTCTTC.

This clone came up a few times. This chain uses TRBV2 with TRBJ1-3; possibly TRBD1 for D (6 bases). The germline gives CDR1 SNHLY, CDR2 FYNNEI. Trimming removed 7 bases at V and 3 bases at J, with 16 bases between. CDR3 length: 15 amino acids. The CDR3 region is CASIPDRLFGNTIYF. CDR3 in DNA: TGTGCCAGCATCCCTGACAGGCTGTTTGGAAACACCATATATTTT.

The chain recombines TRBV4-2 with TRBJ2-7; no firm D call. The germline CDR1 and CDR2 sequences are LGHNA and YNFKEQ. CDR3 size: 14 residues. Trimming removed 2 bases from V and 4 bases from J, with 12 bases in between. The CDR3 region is CASSQFAGSYEQYF. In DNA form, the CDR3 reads TGTGCCAGCAGCCAATTCGCAGGTTCTTACGAGCAGTACTTC.

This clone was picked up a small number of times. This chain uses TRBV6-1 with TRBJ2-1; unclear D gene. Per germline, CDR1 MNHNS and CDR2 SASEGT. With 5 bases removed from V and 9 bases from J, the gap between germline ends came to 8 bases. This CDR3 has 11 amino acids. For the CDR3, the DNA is TGTGCCAGCAGTACCGAGGTTGAGCAGTTCTTC. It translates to CASSTEVEQFF.

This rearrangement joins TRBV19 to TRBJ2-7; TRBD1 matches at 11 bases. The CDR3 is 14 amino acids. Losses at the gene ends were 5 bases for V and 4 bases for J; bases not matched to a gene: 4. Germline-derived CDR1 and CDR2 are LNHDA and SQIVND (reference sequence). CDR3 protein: CASSFGTGGYEQYF. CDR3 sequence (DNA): TGTGCCAGTAGTTTCGGGACAGGGGGGTACGAGCAGTACTTC.

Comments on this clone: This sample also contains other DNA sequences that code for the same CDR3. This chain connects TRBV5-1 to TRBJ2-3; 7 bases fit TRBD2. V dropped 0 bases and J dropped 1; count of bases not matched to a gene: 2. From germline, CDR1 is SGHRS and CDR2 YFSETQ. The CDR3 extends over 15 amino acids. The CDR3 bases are TGCGCCAGCAGCTTGGAGCGGGGTGGCACAGATACGCAGTATTTT. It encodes CASSLERGGTDTQYF.

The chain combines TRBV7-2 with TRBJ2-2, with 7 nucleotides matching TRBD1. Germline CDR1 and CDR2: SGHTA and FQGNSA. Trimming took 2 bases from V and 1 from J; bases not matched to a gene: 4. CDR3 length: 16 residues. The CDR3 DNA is TGTGCCAGCAGCTTACAGGGGGTCAGGAACACCGGGGAGCTGTTTTTT. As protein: CASSLQGVRNTGELFF.

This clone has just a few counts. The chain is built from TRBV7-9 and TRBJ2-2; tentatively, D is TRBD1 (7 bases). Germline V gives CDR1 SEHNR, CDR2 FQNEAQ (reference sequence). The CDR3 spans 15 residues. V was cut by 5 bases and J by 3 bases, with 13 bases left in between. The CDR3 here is CASSTRGRYTGELFF. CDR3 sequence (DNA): TGTGCCAGCAGCACCAGGGGGAGGTACACCGGGGAGCTGTTTTTT.

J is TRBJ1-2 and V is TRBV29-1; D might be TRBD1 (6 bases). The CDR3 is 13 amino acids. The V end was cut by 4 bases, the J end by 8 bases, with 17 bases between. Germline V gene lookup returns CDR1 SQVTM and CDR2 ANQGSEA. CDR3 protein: CSVVREQGTGYTF. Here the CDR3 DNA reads TGCAGCGTTGTTCGGGAACAGGGTACAGGCTACACCTTC.

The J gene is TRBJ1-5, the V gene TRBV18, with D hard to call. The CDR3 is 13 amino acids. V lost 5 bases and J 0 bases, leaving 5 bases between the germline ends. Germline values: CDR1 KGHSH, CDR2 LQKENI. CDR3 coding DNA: TGTGCCAGCTCAGCGGATAGCAATCAGCCCCAGCATTTT. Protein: CASSADSNQPQHF.

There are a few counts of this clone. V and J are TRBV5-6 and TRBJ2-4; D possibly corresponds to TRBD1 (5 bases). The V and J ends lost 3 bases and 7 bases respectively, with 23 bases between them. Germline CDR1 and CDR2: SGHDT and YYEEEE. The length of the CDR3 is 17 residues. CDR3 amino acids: CASSSPAGKGLGNIQYF. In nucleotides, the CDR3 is TGTGCCAGCAGCTCACCGGCTGGAAAGGGGTTAGGGAACATTCAGTACTTC.

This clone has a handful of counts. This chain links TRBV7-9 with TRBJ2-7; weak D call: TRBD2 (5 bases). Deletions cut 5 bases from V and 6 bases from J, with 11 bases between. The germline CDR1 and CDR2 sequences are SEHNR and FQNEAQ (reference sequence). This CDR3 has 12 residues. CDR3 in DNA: TGTGCCAGCAGCGCAGGACTTCCCGAGCAGTACTTC. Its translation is CASSAGLPEQYF.

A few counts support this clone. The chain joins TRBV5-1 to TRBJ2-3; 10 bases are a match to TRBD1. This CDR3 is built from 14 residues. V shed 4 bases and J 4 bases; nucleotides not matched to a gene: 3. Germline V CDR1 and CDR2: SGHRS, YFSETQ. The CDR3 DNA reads TGCGCCAGCAGCCCAGGACAGGGGGCAGATACGCAGTATTTT. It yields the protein CASSPGQGADTQYF.

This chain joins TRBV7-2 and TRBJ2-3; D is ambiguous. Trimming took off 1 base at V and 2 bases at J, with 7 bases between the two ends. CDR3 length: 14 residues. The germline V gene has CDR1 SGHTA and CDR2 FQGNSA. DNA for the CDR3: TGTGCCAGCAGCTTAGAACGGTACACAGATACGCAGTATTTT. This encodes CASSLERYTDTQYF.

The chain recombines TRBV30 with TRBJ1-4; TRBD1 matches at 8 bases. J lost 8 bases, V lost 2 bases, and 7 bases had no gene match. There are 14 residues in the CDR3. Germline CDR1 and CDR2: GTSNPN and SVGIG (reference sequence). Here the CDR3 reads CAWSTGQGGEKLFF. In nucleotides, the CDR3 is TGTGCCTGGAGTACTGGACAGGGAGGGGAAAAACTGTTTTTT.

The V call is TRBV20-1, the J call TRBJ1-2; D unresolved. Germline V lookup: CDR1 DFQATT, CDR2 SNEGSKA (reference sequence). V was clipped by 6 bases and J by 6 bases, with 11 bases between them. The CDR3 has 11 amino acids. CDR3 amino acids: CSAKPTDGYTF. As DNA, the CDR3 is TGCAGTGCGAAACCCACAGATGGCTACACCTTC.

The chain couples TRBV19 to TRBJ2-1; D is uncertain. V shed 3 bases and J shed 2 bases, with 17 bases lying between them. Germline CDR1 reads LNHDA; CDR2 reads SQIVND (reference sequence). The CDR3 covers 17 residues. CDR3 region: CASSILPRSVTYNEQFF. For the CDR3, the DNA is TGTGCCAGTAGTATTCTACCACGGAGTGTAACCTACAATGAGCAGTTCTTC.

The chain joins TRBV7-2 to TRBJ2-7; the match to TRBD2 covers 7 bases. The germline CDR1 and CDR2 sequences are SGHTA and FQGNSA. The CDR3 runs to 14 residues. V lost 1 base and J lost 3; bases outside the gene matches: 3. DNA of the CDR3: TGTGCCAGCAGCTTAGGCGGGAGCGTCTACGAGCAGTACTTC. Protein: CASSLGGSVYEQYF.

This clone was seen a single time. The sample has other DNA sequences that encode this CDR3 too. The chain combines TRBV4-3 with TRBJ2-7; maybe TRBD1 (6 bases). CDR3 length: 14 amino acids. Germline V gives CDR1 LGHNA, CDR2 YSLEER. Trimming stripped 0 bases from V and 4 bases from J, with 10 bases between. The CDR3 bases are TGCGCCAGCAGCCAAGACAGGGGTTCATACGAGCAGTACTTC. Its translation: CASSQDRGSYEQYF.

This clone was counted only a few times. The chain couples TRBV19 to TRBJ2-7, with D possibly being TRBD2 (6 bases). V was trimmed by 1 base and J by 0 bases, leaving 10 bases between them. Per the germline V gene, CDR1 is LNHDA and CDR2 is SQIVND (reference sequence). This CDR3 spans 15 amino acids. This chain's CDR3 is CASSIGAGPSYEQYF. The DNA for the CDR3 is TGTGCCAGTAGTATAGGGGCGGGGCCCTCCTACGAGCAGTACTTC.